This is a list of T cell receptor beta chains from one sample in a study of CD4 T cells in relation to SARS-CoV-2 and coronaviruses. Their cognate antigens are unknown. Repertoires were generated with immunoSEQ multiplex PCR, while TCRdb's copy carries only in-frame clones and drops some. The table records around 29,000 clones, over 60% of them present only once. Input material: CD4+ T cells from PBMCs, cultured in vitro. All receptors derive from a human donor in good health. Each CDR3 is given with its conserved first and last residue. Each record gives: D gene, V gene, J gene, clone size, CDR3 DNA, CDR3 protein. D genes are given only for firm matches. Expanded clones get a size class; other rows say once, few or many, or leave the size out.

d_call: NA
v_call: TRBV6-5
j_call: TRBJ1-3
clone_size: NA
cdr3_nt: TGTGCCAGTGAACCGGGACACCCTGGAAACACCATATATTTT
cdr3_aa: CASEPGHPGNTIYF

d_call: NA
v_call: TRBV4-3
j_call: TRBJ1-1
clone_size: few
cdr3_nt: TGCGCCAGCAGCCAAGGCATGGGGGCGGCTGAAGCTTTCTTT
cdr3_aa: CASSQGMGAAEAFF

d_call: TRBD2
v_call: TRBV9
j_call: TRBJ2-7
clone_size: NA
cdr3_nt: TGTGCCAGCAGCTTCCGGGGGGGCCCCGGCTACGAGCAGTACTTC
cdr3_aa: CASSFRGGPGYEQYF

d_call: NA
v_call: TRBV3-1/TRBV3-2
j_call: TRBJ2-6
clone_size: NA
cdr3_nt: TGTGCCAGCAGGACTGCTTCTGGGGCCAACGTCCTGACTTTC
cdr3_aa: CASRTASGANVLTF

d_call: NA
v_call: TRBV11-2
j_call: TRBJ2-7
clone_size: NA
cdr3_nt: TGTGCCAGCAGCGTAGAGTACGAGCAGTACTTC
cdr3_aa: CASSVEYEQYF

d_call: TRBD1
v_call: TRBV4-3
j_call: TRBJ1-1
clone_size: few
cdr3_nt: TGCGCCAGCAGCCAACAGACAGGGGACGCAGAAGCTTTCTTT
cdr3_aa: CASSQQTGDAEAFF

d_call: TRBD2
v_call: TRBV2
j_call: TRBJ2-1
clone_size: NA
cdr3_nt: TGTGCCAGCAATAGACTAGCGGGAGTAAATGAGCAGTTCTTC
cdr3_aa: CASNRLAGVNEQFF

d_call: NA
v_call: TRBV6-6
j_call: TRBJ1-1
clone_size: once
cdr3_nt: TGTGCCAGCAGTTCCTACGGGCTAGGAGACACTGAAGCTTTCTTT
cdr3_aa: CASSSYGLGDTEAFF

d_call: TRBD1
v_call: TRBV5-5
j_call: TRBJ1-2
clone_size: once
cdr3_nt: TGTGCCAGCAGCCCCACCGGGACAGGGACTAGAAACTATGGCTACACCTTC
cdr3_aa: CASSPTGTGTRNYGYTF

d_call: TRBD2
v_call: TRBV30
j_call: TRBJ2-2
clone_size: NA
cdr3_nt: TGTGCCTGGAAGCGCGGGAGGAACACCGGGGAGCTGTTTTTT
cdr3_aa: CAWKRGRNTGELFF

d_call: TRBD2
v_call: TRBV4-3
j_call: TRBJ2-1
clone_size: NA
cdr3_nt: TGCGCCAGCAGCCGGGGACTAGCGGGGGCCGGCTCCTACAATGAGCAGTTCTTC
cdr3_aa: CASSRGLAGAGSYNEQFF

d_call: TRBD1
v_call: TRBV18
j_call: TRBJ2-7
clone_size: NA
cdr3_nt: TGTGCCAGCTCAACCGGACAGGTCTCCTACGAGCAGTACTTC
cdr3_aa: CASSTGQVSYEQYF

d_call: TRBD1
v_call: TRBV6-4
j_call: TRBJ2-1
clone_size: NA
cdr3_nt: TGTGCCAGCAGCGACCAGGGGGCAGGGGAGCAGTTCTTC
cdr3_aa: CASSDQGAGEQFF

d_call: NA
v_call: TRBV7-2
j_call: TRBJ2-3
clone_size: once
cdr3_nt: TGTGCCAGCAGCTGGCGGGCTAGCGATACGCAGTATTTT
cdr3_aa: CASSWRASDTQYF

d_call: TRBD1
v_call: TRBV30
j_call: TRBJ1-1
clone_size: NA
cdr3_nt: TGTGCCTGGAGTCCAGGCAACAGGGGGACTGAAGCTTTCTTT
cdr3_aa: CAWSPGNRGTEAFF

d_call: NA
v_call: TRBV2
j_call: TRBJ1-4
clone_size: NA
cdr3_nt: TGTGCCAGCATGGGGGGGGCGGGTGAAAAACTGTTTTTT
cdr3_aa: CASMGGAGEKLFF

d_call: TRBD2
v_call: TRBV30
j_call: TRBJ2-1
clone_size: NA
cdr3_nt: TGTGCCTGGAGTGCCCAACTAGCGGGAGGCAATGAGCAGTTCTTC
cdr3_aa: CAWSAQLAGGNEQFF

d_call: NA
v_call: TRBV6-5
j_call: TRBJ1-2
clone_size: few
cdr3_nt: TGTGCCAGCAGATCGGATAGAGTCTATGGCTACACCTTC
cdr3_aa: CASRSDRVYGYTF

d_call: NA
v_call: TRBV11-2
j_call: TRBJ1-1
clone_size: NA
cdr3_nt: TGTGCCAGCAGCTTAGATGCGGCCACTGAAGCTTTCTTT
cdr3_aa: CASSLDAATEAFF

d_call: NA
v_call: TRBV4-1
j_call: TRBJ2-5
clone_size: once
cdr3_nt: TGCGCCAGCAGCCAAGGATGGGACCGTCCAGGGGAGACCCAGTACTTC
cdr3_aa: CASSQGWDRPGETQYF

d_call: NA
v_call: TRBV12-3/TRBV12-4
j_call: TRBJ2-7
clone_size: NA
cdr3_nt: TGTGCCAGCAGTTTCGAGGGGTTCAACGAGCAGTACTTC
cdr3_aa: CASSFEGFNEQYF

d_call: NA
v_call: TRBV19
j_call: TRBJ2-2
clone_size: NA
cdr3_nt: TGTGCCAGTACTCTTGGGCCGGAGCTGTTTTTT
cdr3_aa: CASTLGPELFF

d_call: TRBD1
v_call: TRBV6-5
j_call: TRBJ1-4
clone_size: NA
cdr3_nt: TGTGCCAGCAAGACAGGGAGTTACGGAAAACTGTTTTTT
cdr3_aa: CASKTGSYGKLFF

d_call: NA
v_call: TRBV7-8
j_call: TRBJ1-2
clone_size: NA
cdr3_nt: TGTGCCAGCAGCCCAGGGTGGGGGGGTCGGGGCTACACCTTC
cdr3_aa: CASSPGWGGRGYTF

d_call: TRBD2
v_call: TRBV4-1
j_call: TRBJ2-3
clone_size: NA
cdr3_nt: TGCGCCAGCAGCCAAGGGGGGGTCGGGGGGGGCACAGATACGCAGTATTTT
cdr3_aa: CASSQGGVGGGTDTQYF

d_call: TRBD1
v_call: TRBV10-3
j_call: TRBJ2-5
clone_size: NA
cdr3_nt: TGTGCCATCAGTGAGGGGACAGGGCGCGAGACCCAGTACTTC
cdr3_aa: CAISEGTGRETQYF

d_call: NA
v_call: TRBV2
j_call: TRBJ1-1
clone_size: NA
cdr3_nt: TGTGCCAGCAGTCCCCCGGCGCGGACTGAAGCTTTCTTT
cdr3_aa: CASSPPARTEAFF

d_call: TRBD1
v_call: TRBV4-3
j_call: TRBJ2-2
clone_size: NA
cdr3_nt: TGCGCCAGCAGCCAAGATCCCCAGGGGGCGGCGAACACCGGGGAGCTGTTTTTT
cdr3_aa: CASSQDPQGAANTGELFF

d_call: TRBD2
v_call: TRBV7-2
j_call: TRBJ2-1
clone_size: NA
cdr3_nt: TGTGCCAGCAGCTCACCGGGACTAGCGGGGCCTCGCTCCTACAATGAGCAGTTCTTC
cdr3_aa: CASSSPGLAGPRSYNEQFF

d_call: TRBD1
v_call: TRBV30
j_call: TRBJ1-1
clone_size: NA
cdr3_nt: TGTGCCTGGGTTAGGACAGGGCGGAAGGTTGCTTTCTTT
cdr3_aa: CAWVRTGRKVAFF

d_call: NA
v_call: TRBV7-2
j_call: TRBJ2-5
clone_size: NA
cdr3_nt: TGTGCCAGCAGTCGAAAAGGGGCCCAAGAGACCCAGTACTTC
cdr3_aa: CASSRKGAQETQYF

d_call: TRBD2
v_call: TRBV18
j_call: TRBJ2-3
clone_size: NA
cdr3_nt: TGTGCCAGCTCACCCCCCCTAGCGGGAGCCGCAGATACGCAGTATTTT
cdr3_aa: CASSPPLAGAADTQYF

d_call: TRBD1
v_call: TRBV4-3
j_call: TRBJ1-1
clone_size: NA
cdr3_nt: TGCGCCAGCAGCGACGGACAGGGGGCTCACACTGAAGCTTTCTTT
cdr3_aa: CASSDGQGAHTEAFF

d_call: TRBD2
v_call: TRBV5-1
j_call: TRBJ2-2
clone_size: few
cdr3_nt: TGCGCCAGCAGCCCAGCAGCGGGAGTAGACACCGGGGAGCTGTTTTTT
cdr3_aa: CASSPAAGVDTGELFF

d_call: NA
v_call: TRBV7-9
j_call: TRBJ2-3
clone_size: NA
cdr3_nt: TGTGCCAGCAGCTTACCAAACGCCGGGAACACAGATACGCAGTATTTT
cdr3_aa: CASSLPNAGNTDTQYF

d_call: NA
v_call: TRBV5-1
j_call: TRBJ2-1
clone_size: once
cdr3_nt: TGCGCCAGCAGGGCAGGCGGGGATGAGCAGTTCTTC
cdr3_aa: CASRAGGDEQFF

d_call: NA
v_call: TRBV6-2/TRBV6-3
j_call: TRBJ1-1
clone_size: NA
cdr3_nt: TGTGCCAGCAGTTACTCGAGCAGGGGCCACTGGTCTGAAGCTTTCTTT
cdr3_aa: CASSYSSRGHWSEAFF

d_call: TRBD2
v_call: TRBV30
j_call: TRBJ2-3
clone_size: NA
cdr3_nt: TGTGCCTGGAACCGAGGGACTAGTACAGATACGCAGTATTTT
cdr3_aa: CAWNRGTSTDTQYF

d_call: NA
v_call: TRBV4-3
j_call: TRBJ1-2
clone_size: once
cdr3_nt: TGCGCCAGCAGCCAAGAAGCCGACAATAACTATGGCTACACCTTC
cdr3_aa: CASSQEADNNYGYTF

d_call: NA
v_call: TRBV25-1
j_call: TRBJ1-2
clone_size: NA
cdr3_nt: TGTGCCAGCAGTGGGGCCTGGCATGGCTACACCTTC
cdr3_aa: CASSGAWHGYTF